The clone carrying this TCR beta chain was detected ten times or more. Antigen: not known. Generation of TCR beta libraries employed quantitative 5'-RACE incorporating molecular barcodes. MiXCR, run by TCRdb on the 5' RACE reads, gives a single entry per CDR3 protein. The table shows roughly 230,000 distinct CDR3 sequences, with over 9.5% occurring only once. This specimen belongs to a study of CD8 T cells in ankylosing spondylitis. Study conclusions and caveats: Clones linked to disease were reported to show significant enrichment in matched ankylosing spondylitis synovial fluid. Before this, some motif variants had been reported in reactive arthritis synovial fluid and blood. A TCR beta motif of several highly homologous variants appeared characteristic of ankylosing spondylitis blood.

The sequencing input was blood, either unsorted or a sorted T cell fraction (not recorded which). This TCR came from a male donor with ankylosing spondylitis or in good health (not recorded which).

The DNA for the CDR3 is TGTGCCAGCAGGCAGACTAGCGGGTACGGTGAGCAGTTCTTC. Translated: CASRQTSGYGEQFF. The V and J genes are TRBV12-3 or TRBV12-4 and TRBJ2-1; 10 nucleotides match TRBD2. The CDR3 is 14 residues long. V shed 6 bases and J 9 bases; nucleotides not matched to a gene: 8.